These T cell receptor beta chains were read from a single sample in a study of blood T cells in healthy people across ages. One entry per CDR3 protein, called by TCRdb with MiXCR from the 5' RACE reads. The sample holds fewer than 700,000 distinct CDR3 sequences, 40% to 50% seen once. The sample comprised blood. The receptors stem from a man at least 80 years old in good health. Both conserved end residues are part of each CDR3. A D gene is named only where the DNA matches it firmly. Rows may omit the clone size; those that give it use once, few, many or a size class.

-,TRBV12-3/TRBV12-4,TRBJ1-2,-,CASSLDPGFYGYTF,TGTGCCAGCAGTTTAGATCCAGGGTTCTATGGCTACACCTTC
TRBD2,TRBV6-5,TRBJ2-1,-,CASSYSRRLAGDYEQFF,TGTGCCAGCAGTTACTCGAGGCGGCTAGCGGGAGACTATGAGCAGTTCTTC
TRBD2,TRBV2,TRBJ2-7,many,CASSVLGGSNEQYF,TGTGCCAGCAGTGTATTGGGAGGGTCGAACGAGCAGTACTTC
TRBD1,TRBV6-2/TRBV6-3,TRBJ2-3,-,CASSYPGQGALDTQYF,TGTGCCAGCAGTTACCCAGGACAGGGGGCTTTAGATACGCAGTATTTT
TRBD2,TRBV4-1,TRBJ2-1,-,CASGTGLAAHNEQFF,TGCGCCAGCGGGACGGGACTAGCGGCCCACAATGAGCAGTTCTTC
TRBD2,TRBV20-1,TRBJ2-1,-,CSAPSGGLSYNEQFF,TGCAGTGCTCCCTCGGGGGGGCTTTCCTACAATGAGCAGTTCTTC
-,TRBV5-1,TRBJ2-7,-,CASRHQGINSYEQYF,TGCGCCAGCAGGCATCAGGGGATAAACTCCTACGAGCAGTACTTC
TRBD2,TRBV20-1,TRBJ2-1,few,CSAARASGGSQNEQFF,TGCAGTGCCGCCCGTGCTAGCGGGGGGTCCCAGAATGAGCAGTTCTTC
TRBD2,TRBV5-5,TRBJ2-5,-,CASSLGRLAIQETQYF,TGTGCCAGCAGCTTGGGAAGACTAGCGATTCAAGAGACCCAGTACTTC
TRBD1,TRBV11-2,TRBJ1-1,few,CASSSLYIYGTGVKTEAFF,TGTGCCAGCAGCTCCCTGTATATCTATGGGACAGGGGTTAAAACTGAAGCTTTCTTT
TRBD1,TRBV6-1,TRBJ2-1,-,CASSEAGTGLRNEQFF,TGTGCCAGCAGTGAAGCGGGGACAGGGTTAAGGAATGAGCAGTTCTTC
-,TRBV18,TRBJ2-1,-,CASSPPAATGEQFF,TGTGCCAGCTCACCACCGGCCGCGACAGGTGAGCAGTTCTTC
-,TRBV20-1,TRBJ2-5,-,CSAREDYRNEQYF,TGCAGTGCTAGAGAGGATTATCGCAATGAGCAGTACTTC
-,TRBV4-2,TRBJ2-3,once,CASSAHNRAPEDTQYF,TGTGCCAGCAGCGCACATAACAGGGCCCCGGAGGATACGCAGTATTTT
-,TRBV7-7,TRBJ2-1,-,CASSAHISAEQFF,TGTGCCAGCAGCGCCCACATATCGGCCGAGCAGTTCTTC
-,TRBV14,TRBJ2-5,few,CASSVKGEAQETQYF,TGTGCCAGCAGCGTCAAGGGGGAGGCCCAAGAGACCCAGTACTTC
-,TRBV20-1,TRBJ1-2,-,CSATKRLYGYTF,TGCAGTGCTACCAAAAGACTTTATGGCTACACCTTC
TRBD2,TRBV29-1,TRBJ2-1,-,CSVKTPGLAGNEQFF,TGCAGCGTCAAGACTCCGGGACTAGCGGGCAATGAGCAGTTCTTC
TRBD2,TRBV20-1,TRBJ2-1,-,CSAPLSGDNEQFF,TGCAGTGCCCCGCTTAGCGGGGACAATGAGCAGTTCTTC
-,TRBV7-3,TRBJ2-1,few,CASSFVPSESSYNEQFF,TGTGCCAGCAGCTTCGTCCCTAGCGAGAGCTCCTACAATGAGCAGTTCTTC
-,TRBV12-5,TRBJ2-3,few,CASGAPGRADTQYF,TGTGCTAGTGGGGCCCCGGGCCGTGCAGATACGCAGTATTTT
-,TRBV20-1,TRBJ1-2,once,CSARDPGSGGYTF,TGCAGTGCTAGAGATCCAGGATCGGGGGGCTACACCTTC
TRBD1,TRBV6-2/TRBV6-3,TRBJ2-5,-,CASSYPVTGEETQYF,TGTGCCAGCAGTTACCCCGTGACAGGGGAAGAGACCCAGTACTTC
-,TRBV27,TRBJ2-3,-,CASSLDLPTDTQYF,TGTGCCAGCAGTTTAGACCTCCCCACAGATACGCAGTATTTT
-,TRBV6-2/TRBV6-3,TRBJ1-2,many,CASSYLGRADGYTF,TGTGCCAGCAGTTACCTGGGCAGGGCAGATGGCTACACCTTC
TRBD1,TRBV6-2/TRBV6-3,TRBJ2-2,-,CASSSIGGSAGELFF,TGTGCCAGCAGTTCAATAGGGGGCAGCGCCGGGGAGCTGTTTTTT
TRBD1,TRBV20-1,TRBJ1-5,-,CSAGGQGHNQPQHF,TGCAGTGCGGGGGGACAGGGCCACAATCAGCCCCAGCATTTT
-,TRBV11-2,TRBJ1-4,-,CASSLDGRTKEKLFF,TGTGCCAGCAGCTTAGATGGGAGGACGAAGGAAAAACTGTTTTTT
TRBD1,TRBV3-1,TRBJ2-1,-,CASSEQGASYNEQFF,TGTGCCAGCAGTGAACAGGGGGCATCTTACAATGAGCAGTTCTTC